This section outlines one T cell receptor (beta chain) sequence together with its context. The CDR3 sequence is 15 residues long. The trim removed 7 bases at V and 2 bases at J, leaving 9 bases unmatched. Germline lookup yields CDR1 MNHNS and CDR2 SASEGT. This specimen comes from a study of blood T cells in healthy people across ages. Alongside a J-beta primer mix, a sample-barcoded 5' primer served in a second PCR lasting roughly 6 to 11 cycles. In TCRdb, the 5' RACE reads were re-called with MiXCR into one record per CDR3 protein. Of 1,100,000 or so distinct CDR3 sequences in the sample, 35% to 50% are singletons; the top ten hold approximately 19%.

The source material was blood. This receptor was obtained from an older woman in good health. The chain has TRBV6-1 and TRBJ2-7; 9 bases map to TRBD1. The CDR3 here is CASTVGTGIPYEQYF. Written as DNA, the CDR3 is TGTGCCAGCACGGTAGGGACAGGGATACCCTACGAGCAGTACTTC.